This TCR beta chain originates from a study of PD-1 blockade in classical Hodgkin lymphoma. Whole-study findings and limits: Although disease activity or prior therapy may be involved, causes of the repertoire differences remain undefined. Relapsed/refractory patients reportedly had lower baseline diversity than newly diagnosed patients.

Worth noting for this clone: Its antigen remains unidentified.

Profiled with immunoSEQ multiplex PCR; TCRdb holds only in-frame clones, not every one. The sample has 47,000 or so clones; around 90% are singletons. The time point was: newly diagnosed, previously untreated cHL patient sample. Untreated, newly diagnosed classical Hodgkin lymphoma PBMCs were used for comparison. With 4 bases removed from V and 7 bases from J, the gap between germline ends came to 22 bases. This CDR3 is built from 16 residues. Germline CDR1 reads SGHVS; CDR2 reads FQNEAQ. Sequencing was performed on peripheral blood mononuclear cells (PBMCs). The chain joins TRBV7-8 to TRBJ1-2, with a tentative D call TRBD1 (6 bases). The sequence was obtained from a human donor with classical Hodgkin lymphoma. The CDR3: CASSSTDWGARGGYTF. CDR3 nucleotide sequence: TGTGCCAGCAGCTCGACTGACTGGGGGGCTCGGGGTGGCTACACCTTC.